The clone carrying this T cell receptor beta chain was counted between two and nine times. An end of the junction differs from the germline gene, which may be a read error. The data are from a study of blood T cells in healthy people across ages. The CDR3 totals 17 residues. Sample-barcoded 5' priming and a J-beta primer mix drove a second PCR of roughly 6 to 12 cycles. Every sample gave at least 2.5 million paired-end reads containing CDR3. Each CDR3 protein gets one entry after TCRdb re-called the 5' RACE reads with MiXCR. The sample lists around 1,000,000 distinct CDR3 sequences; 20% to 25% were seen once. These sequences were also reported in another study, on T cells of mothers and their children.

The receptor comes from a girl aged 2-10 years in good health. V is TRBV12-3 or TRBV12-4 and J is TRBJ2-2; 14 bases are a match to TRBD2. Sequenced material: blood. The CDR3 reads CASSRTSGRQNTGELFF. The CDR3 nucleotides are TGTGCCAGCAGCCGGACTAGCGGGAGGCAGAACACCGGGGAGCTGTTCTTT.